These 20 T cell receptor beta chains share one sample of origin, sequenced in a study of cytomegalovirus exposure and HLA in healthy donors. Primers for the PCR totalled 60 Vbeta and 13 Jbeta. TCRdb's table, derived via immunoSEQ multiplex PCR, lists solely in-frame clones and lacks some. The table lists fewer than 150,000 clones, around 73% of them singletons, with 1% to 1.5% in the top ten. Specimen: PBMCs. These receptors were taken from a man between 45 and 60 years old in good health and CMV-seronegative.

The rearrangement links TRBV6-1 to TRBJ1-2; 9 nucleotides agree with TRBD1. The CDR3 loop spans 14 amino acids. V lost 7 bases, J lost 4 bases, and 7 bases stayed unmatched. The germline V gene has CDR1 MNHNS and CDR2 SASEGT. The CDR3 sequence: CASTDRGMGYGYTF. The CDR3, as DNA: TGTGCCAGCACTGACAGGGGGATGGGCTATGGCTACACCTTC.

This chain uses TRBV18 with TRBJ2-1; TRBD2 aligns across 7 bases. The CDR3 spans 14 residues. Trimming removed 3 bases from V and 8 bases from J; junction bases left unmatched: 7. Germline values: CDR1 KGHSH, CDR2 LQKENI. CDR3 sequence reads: CASSPGLAGDEQFF. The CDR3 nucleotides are TGTGCCAGCTCACCGGGACTTGCGGGGGATGAGCAGTTCTTC.

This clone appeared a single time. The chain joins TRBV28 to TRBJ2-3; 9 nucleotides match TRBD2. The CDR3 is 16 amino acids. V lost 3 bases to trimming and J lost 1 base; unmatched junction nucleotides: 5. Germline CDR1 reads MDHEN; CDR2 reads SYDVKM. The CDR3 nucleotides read TGTGCCAGCAGTTTTGTGGCGGGAGGGGGCACAGATACGCAGTATTTT. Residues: CASSFVAGGGTDTQYF.

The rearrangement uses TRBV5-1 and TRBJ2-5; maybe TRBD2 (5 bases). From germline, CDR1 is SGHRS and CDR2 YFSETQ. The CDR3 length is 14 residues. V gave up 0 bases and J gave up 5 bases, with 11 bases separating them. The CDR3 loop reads CASSLGGIQETQYF. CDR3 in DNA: TGCGCCAGCAGCTTGGGAGGGATCCAGGAGACCCAGTACTTC.

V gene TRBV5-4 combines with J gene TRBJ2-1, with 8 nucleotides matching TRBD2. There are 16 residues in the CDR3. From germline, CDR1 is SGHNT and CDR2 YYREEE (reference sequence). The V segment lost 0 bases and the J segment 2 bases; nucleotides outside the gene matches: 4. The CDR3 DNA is TGTGCCAGCAGCTTGGCCGGGCGGGGGGCCTACAATGAGCAGTTCTTC. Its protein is CASSLAGRGAYNEQFF.

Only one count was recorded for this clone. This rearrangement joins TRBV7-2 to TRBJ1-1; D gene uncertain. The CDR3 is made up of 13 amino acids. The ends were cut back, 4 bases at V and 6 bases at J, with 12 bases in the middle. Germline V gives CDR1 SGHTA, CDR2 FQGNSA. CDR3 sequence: CASSSGLKAEAFF. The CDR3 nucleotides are TGTGCCAGCAGCTCTGGACTCAAGGCTGAAGCTTTCTTT.

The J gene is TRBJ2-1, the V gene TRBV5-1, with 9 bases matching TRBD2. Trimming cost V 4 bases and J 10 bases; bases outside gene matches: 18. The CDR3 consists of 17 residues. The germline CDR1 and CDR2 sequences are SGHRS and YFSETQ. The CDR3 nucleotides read TGCGCCAGCAGCCCGACCCAAACTAGCGGGCCTAGTAAAGAGCAGTTCTTC. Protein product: CASSPTQTSGPSKEQFF. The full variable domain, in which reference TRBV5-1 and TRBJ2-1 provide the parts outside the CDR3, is KAGVTQTPRYLIKTRGQQVTLSCSPISGHRSVSWYQQTPGQGLQFLFEYFSETQRNKGNFPGRFSGRQFSNSRSEMNVSTLELGDSALYLCASSPTQTSGPSKEQFFGPGTRLTVL.

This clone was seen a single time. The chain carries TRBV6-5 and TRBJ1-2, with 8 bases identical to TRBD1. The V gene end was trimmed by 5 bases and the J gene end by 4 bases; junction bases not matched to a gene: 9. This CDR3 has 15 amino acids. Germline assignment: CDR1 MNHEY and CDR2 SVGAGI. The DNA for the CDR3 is TGTGCCAGCAGTCCCCGGGACAGGCCCATCTATGGCTACACCTTC. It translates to CASSPRDRPIYGYTF.

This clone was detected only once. The CDR3 DNA is TGTGCCAGCACTCTTGCCGGGACAGCGAACACTGAAGCTTTCTTT. Translating gives CASTLAGTANTEAFF. The rearrangement links TRBV6-1 to TRBJ1-1, with TRBD1 identical over 7 bases. Germline lookup yields CDR1 MNHNS and CDR2 SASEGT. The CDR3 covers 15 residues. Trimming cost V 7 bases and J 1 base; bases outside gene matches: 9.

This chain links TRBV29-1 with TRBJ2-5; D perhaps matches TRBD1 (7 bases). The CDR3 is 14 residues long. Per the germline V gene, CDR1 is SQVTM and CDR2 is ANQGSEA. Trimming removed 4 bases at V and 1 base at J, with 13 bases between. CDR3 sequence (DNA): TGCAGCGTTGTGGCAGGGGGGTTCCAAGAGACCCAGTACTTC. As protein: CSVVAGGFQETQYF.

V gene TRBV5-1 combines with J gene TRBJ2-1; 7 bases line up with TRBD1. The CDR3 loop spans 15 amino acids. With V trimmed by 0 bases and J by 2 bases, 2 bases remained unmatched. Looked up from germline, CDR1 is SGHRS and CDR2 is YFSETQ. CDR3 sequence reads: CASSLGQGAYNEQFF. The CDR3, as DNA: TGCGCCAGCAGCTTGGGGCAGGGGGCCTACAATGAGCAGTTCTTC.

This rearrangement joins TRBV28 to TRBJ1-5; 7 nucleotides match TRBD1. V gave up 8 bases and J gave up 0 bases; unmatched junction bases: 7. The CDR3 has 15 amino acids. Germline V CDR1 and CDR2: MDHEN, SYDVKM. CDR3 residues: CASGPGQPSNQPQHF. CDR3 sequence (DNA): TGTGCCAGCGGCCCGGGACAGCCTAGCAATCAGCCCCAGCATTTT.

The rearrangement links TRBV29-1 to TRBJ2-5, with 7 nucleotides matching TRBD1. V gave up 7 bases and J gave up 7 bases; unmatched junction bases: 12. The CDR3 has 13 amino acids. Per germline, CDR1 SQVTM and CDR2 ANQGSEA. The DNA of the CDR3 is TGCAGCGCACGACAGGGTACCAAGGGGACCCAGTACTTC. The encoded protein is CSARQGTKGTQYF.

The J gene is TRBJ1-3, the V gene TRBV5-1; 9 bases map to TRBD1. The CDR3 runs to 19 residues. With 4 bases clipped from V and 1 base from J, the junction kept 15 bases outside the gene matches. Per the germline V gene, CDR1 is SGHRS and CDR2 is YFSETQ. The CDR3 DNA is TGCGCCAGCAGCGCCCCCGGGACAGGGAGCGAGGATTCTGGAAACACCATATATTTT. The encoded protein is CASSAPGTGSEDSGNTIYF.

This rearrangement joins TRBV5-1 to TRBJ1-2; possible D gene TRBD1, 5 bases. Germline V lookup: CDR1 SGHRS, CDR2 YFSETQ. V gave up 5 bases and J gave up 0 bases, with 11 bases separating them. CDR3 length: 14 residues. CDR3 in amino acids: CASRTETANYGYTF. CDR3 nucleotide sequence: TGCGCCAGCAGGACCGAGACAGCTAACTATGGCTACACCTTC.

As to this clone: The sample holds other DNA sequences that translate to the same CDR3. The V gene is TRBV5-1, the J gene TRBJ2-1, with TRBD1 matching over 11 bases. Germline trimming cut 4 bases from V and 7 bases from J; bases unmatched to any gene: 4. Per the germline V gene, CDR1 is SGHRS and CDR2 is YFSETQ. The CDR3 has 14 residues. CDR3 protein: CASSTGTGGNEQFF. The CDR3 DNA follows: TGCGCCAGCAGCACAGGGACAGGGGGGAATGAGCAGTTCTTC.

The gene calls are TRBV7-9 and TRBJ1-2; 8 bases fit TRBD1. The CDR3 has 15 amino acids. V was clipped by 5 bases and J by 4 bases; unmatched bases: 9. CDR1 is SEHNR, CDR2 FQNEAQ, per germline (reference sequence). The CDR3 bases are TGTGCCAGCAGCCTAGGACAGGGCTCTTCCTATGGCTACACCTTC. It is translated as CASSLGQGSSYGYTF.

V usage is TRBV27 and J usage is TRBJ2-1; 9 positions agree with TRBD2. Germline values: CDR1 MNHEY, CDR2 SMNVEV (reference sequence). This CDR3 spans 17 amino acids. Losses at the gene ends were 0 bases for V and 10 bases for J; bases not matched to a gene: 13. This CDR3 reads CASSLSPGIAGEGEQFF. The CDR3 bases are TGTGCCAGCAGTTTATCCCCGGGGATAGCGGGAGAGGGGGAGCAGTTCTTC.

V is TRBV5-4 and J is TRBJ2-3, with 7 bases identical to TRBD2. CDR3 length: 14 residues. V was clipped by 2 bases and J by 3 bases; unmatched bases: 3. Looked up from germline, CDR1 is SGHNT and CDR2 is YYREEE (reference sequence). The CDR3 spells CASSFRLATDTQYF. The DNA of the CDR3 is TGTGCCAGCAGCTTCCGACTAGCAACAGATACGCAGTATTTT.

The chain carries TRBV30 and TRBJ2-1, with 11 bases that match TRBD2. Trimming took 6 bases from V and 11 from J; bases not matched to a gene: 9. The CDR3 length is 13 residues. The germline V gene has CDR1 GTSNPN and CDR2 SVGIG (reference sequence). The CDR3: CACGTSGPSKQFF. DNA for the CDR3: TGTGCCTGCGGGACTAGCGGACCCTCCAAGCAGTTCTTC. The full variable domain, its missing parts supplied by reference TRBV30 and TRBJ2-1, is SQTIHQWPATLVQPVGSPLSLECTVEGTSNPNLYWYRQAAGRGLQLLFYSVGIGQISSEVPQNLSASRPQDRQFILSSKKLLLSDSGFYLCACGTSGPSKQFFGPGTRLTVL.